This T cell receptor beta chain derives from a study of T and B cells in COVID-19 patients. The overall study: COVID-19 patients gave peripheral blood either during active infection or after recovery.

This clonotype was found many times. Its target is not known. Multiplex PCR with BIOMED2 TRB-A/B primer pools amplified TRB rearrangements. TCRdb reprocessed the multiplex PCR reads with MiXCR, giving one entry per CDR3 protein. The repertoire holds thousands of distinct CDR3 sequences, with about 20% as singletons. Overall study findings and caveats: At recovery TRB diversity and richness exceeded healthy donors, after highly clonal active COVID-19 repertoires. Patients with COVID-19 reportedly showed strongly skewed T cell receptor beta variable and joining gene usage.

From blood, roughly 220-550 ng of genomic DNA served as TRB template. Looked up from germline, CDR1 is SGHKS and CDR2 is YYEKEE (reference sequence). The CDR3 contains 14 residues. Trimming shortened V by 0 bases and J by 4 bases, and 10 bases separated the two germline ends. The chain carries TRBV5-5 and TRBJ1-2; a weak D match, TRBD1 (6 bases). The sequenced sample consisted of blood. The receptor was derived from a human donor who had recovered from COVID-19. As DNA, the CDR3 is TGTGCCAGCAGCTTGGTGGTCAGGGGCTATGGCTACACCTTC. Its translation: CASSLVVRGYGYTF.